These T cell receptor beta chains were read from a single sample in a study of post-analysis software for immune sequencing data. MiXCR, run by TCRdb on the PCR reads, gives a single entry per CDR3 protein. The sample yields about 460,000 distinct CDR3 sequences, roughly 45% seen once. Sequencing was carried out using blood. These receptors all stem from a girl between 5 and 17 years old with multiple sclerosis. Each CDR3 is given with its conserved first and last residue. A D gene is named only where the DNA matches it firmly. Expanded clones are given a class, and other clones once, few, many or no size at all.

TRBV5-1	few	.	13	TRBJ2-7	TGCGCCAGCAGCTTCGGACAAAACTACGAGCAGTACTTC	CASSFGQNYEQYF
TRBV11-2	once	TRBD2	15	TRBJ2-3	TGTGCCAGCAGCCGACTAGCGGGAGGGCAAAATACGCAGTATTTT	CASSRLAGGQNTQYF
TRBV10-3	.	.	16	TRBJ2-3	TGTGCCATCAGTGAGATGGAGACAGGCAGAACAGATACGCAGTATTTT	CAISEMETGRTDTQYF
TRBV2	.	.	14	TRBJ2-6	TGTGCCAGCTCCCGTAACTCTGGGGCCAACGTCCTGACTTTC	CASSRNSGANVLTF
TRBV20-1	.	.	15	TRBJ1-6	TGCAGTGCTAGACGACAGGACGGAGATAATTCACCCCTCCACTTT	CSARRQDGDNSPLHF
TRBV21-1	few	.	12	TRBJ2-2	TGTGCCAGCAGCAAAGGGACCGGGGAGCTGTTTTTT	CASSKGTGELFF
TRBV6-4	.	TRBD1	13	TRBJ1-2	TGTGCCAGCAGTGAAGAGGGGGCGGGTGGCTACACCTTC	CASSEEGAGGYTF
TRBV6-2/TRBV6-3	.	.	16	TRBJ1-5	TGTGCCAGCAGTTTCGCGAGCAGGAAAGGCAATCAGCCCCAGCATTTT	CASSFASRKGNQPQHF
TRBV24-1	.	TRBD2	18	TRBJ2-3	TGTGCCACCAGTGATCTCCCAGGCGGGGCGGGAGTGACAGATACGCAGTATTTT	CATSDLPGGAGVTDTQYF
TRBV7-9	few	TRBD1	19	TRBJ2-3	TGTGCCAGCAGCCAACCCCCCCGCCAACAGGGGGCCGGCTCAGATACGCAGTATTTT	CASSQPPRQQGAGSDTQYF
TRBV5-5	.	TRBD2	15	TRBJ2-3	TGTGCCGGCAGCTTGCGAGGGAGGGCCGGAGATACGCAGTATTTT	CAGSLRGRAGDTQYF
TRBV12-5	.	.	11	TRBJ2-1	TGTGCTAGTGGTTTGCCCAATGAGCAGTTCTTC	CASGLPNEQFF
TRBV5-1	few	.	13	TRBJ1-5	TGTGCCAGCAGCTTGCGGGGGGATCAGCCCCAGCATTTT	CASSLRGDQPQHF
TRBV24-1	.	TRBD1	15	TRBJ1-2	TGTGCCACCAGTCCCCCGGGACAGGGGATCTATGGCTACACCTTC	CATSPPGQGIYGYTF
TRBV5-1	few	.	13	TRBJ2-1	TGCGCCAGCAGTGGGATCCTTGGAAATGAGCAGTTCTTC	CASSGILGNEQFF
TRBV9	.	.	12	TRBJ2-3	TGTGTCAGCAGCGCTAGAAAAGCTACGCAGTATTTT	CVSSARKATQYF
TRBV4-1	.	.	14	TRBJ2-4	TGCGCCAGCAGCCAAGATCCGGGACGAAACATTCAGTACTTC	CASSQDPGRNIQYF
TRBV12-3/TRBV12-4	.	.	14	TRBJ2-7	TGTGCCAGCAGTTTAGTTTTTCGCGCGAACGAGCAGTACTTC	CASSLVFRANEQYF
TRBV10-3	.	.	11	TRBJ2-5	TGTGCCATCGGGGGCCAAGAGACCCAGTACTTC	CAIGGQETQYF
TRBV28	.	.	14	TRBJ1-2	TGTGCCAGCAGTTTAACCGGGACGGCCTATGGCTACACCTTC	CASSLTGTAYGYTF
TRBV5-1	.	TRBD1	17	TRBJ1-1	TGCGCCAGCAGCTCCTGGGACAGGACTCACCTTTCCCCTGAAGCTTTCTTT	CASSSWDRTHLSPEAFF
TRBV20-1	few	TRBD2	12	TRBJ2-7	TGCAGTGGAGCGGGAACCGGCTACGAGCAGTACTTC	CSGAGTGYEQYF
TRBV12-3/TRBV12-4	.	.	15	TRBJ1-6	TGTGCCAGCAGTTCTCTCTCAGGGAATCTTTCACCCCTCCACTTT	CASSSLSGNLSPLHF
TRBV12-3/TRBV12-4	.	TRBD2	15	TRBJ2-3	TGTGCCAGCAGACCGGGGACTAGCGGGGGGTATACGCAGTATTTT	CASRPGTSGGYTQYF
TRBV20-1	.	.	16	TRBJ2-1	TGCAGTGCTAGTTCCGGGGCAGCCAATGGGGACAATGAGCAGTTCTTC	CSASSGAANGDNEQFF
TRBV20-1	.	.	14	TRBJ1-5	TGCAGTGCTAGAGGCGGAAATAGCAATCAGCCCCAGCATTTT	CSARGGNSNQPQHF
TRBV20-1	many	.	13	TRBJ2-7	TGCAGTGCCAGAGGACAGAGAACCTACGAGCAGTACTTC	CSARGQRTYEQYF
TRBV4-3	few	.	16	TRBJ1-2	TGCGCCAGCAGCCAATTAACGGGCGGGTCCGTGTATGGCTACACCTTC	CASSQLTGGSVYGYTF
TRBV27	.	.	14	TRBJ1-1	TGTGCCAGCAGTCGGGGACATCCGAACACTGAAGCTTTCTTT	CASSRGHPNTEAFF
TRBV11-2	.	.	13	TRBJ2-5	TGTGCCAGCAGCTTAGAGAGGAGGGAGACCCAGTACTTC	CASSLERRETQYF
TRBV11-1	.	TRBD2	16	TRBJ2-7	TGTACCAGCAGCTCTCAGCGGGAGGACCCCTCCTACGAGCAGTACTTC	CTSSSQREDPSYEQYF
TRBV12-3/TRBV12-4	few	TRBD2	13	TRBJ2-5	TGTGCCAGCAGTTTAGGTGCGGGAGTTGAGCAGTACTTC	CASSLGAGVEQYF
TRBV7-9	.	.	14	TRBJ1-1	TGTGCCAGCAGCCCTAGCGCGATGAACACTGAAGCTTTTTTT	CASSPSAMNTEAFF
TRBV15	.	.	14	TRBJ2-1	TGTGCCACCAGCAGAGATCTGGCGGGACAAGAGCAGTTCTTC	CATSRDLAGQEQFF
TRBV20-1	few	TRBD2	14	TRBJ2-7	TGCAGTGCTAATCCTGGACTAGCGGGCGAGGAGCAGTACTTC	CSANPGLAGEEQYF
TRBV2	.	.	17	TRBJ1-5	TGTGCCAGCAGTGATACAGGGTATGTTACGGGGGATCGGCCCCAGCATTTT	CASSDTGYVTGDRPQHF
TRBV29-1	few	TRBD1	13	TRBJ1-1	TGCAGCGCGACAGGGGCCCAGAACACTGAAGCTTTCTTT	CSATGAQNTEAFF
TRBV20-1	.	TRBD1	15	TRBJ2-3	TGCAGTCCCGCATCACCGGGACAGGGCGCAGATACGCAGTATTTT	CSPASPGQGADTQYF
TRBV4-3	.	.	14	TRBJ2-1	TGCGCCAGCAGCCAAGCGCCTACCTACAATGAGCAGTTCTTC	CASSQAPTYNEQFF
TRBV7-2	.	.	14	TRBJ1-1	TGTGCCAGCAACTTAGTCGGAGGGCAGGGGATAGCTTTCTTT	CASNLVGGQGIAFF
TRBV20-1	.	TRBD1	13	TRBJ1-6	TGCAGTGCTAGGGACAGGGGAAATTCACCCCTCCACTTT	CSARDRGNSPLHF
TRBV6-5	.	.	13	TRBJ2-7	TGTGCCAGCAGTTACTCAGCCCCCTACGAGCAGTACTTC	CASSYSAPYEQYF
TRBV28	many	.	12	TRBJ1-1	TGTGCCAGCAGTTTTTCAGGGTATGAAGCTTTCTTT	CASSFSGYEAFF
TRBV28	few	.	13	TRBJ1-5	TGTGCCAGCAGCAAACAGGGAACACAGCCCCAGCATTTT	CASSKQGTQPQHF
TRBV20-1	few	TRBD2	14	TRBJ2-7	TGCAGTGCTAGGCGGACTAGCGGCACCTACGAGCAGTACTTC	CSARRTSGTYEQYF
TRBV9	.	TRBD2	14	TRBJ2-4	TGTGCCAGCAGCGGAACTAGCGGGGGGGGGGAGCAGTACTTC	CASSGTSGGGEQYF
TRBV7-9	.	TRBD1	13	TRBJ2-7	TGTGCCAGCAGTACGGGACAGCACTACGAGCAGTACTTC	CASSTGQHYEQYF
TRBV6-5	.	.	12	TRBJ2-5	TGTGCCAGCAGATCCGGGACCGAATGGACGTACTTC	CASRSGTEWTYF
TRBV10-3	few	.	13	TRBJ2-7	TGTGCCATCAGGGACGGGAGAGACTACGAGCAGTACTTC	CAIRDGRDYEQYF
TRBV14	.	TRBD1	15	TRBJ1-2	TGTGCCAGCAGCCTGAGCGGGACAGAGGTCTATGGCTACACCTTC	CASSLSGTEVYGYTF
TRBV27	.	.	15	TRBJ2-3	TGTGCCAGCAGTTCCCCCTCCGGTCTAAAAGATACGCAGTATTTT	CASSSPSGLKDTQYF